The 2 T cell receptor beta chains in this list originate from one sample, sequenced in a study of blood T cells in healthy people across ages. Through a sample-barcoded 5' primer and a J-beta primer mix, a second PCR was run for 7 to 11 cycles. TCRdb re-called the 5' RACE reads through MiXCR, storing one row per CDR3 protein. The table includes approximately 2,000,000 distinct CDR3 sequences, around 40% detected once. Specimen: blood. Every receptor here comes from a human donor in good health.

The chain links TRBV15 to TRBJ1-6; D uncertain. Germline-derived CDR1 and CDR2 are LNHNV and YYDKDF (reference sequence). Trimming stripped 0 bases from V and 8 bases from J, with 8 bases between. This CDR3 is built from 14 residues. CDR3 amino acids: CATSRDLRDSPLHF. CDR3 nucleotides: TGTGCCACCAGCAGAGATCTGAGAGATTCACCCCTCCACTTT.

This clonotype was seen a handful of times. The gene calls are TRBV11-2 and TRBJ2-4; perhaps TRBD1 as D (7 bases). This CDR3 comprises 14 residues. Per germline, CDR1 SGHAT and CDR2 FQNNGV. The V end was cut by 4 bases, the J end by 9 bases, with 16 bases between. CDR3: CASSSTRGLGIQYF. CDR3 nucleotides: TGTGCCAGCAGCTCGACTAGGGGGCTGGGCATTCAGTACTTC.